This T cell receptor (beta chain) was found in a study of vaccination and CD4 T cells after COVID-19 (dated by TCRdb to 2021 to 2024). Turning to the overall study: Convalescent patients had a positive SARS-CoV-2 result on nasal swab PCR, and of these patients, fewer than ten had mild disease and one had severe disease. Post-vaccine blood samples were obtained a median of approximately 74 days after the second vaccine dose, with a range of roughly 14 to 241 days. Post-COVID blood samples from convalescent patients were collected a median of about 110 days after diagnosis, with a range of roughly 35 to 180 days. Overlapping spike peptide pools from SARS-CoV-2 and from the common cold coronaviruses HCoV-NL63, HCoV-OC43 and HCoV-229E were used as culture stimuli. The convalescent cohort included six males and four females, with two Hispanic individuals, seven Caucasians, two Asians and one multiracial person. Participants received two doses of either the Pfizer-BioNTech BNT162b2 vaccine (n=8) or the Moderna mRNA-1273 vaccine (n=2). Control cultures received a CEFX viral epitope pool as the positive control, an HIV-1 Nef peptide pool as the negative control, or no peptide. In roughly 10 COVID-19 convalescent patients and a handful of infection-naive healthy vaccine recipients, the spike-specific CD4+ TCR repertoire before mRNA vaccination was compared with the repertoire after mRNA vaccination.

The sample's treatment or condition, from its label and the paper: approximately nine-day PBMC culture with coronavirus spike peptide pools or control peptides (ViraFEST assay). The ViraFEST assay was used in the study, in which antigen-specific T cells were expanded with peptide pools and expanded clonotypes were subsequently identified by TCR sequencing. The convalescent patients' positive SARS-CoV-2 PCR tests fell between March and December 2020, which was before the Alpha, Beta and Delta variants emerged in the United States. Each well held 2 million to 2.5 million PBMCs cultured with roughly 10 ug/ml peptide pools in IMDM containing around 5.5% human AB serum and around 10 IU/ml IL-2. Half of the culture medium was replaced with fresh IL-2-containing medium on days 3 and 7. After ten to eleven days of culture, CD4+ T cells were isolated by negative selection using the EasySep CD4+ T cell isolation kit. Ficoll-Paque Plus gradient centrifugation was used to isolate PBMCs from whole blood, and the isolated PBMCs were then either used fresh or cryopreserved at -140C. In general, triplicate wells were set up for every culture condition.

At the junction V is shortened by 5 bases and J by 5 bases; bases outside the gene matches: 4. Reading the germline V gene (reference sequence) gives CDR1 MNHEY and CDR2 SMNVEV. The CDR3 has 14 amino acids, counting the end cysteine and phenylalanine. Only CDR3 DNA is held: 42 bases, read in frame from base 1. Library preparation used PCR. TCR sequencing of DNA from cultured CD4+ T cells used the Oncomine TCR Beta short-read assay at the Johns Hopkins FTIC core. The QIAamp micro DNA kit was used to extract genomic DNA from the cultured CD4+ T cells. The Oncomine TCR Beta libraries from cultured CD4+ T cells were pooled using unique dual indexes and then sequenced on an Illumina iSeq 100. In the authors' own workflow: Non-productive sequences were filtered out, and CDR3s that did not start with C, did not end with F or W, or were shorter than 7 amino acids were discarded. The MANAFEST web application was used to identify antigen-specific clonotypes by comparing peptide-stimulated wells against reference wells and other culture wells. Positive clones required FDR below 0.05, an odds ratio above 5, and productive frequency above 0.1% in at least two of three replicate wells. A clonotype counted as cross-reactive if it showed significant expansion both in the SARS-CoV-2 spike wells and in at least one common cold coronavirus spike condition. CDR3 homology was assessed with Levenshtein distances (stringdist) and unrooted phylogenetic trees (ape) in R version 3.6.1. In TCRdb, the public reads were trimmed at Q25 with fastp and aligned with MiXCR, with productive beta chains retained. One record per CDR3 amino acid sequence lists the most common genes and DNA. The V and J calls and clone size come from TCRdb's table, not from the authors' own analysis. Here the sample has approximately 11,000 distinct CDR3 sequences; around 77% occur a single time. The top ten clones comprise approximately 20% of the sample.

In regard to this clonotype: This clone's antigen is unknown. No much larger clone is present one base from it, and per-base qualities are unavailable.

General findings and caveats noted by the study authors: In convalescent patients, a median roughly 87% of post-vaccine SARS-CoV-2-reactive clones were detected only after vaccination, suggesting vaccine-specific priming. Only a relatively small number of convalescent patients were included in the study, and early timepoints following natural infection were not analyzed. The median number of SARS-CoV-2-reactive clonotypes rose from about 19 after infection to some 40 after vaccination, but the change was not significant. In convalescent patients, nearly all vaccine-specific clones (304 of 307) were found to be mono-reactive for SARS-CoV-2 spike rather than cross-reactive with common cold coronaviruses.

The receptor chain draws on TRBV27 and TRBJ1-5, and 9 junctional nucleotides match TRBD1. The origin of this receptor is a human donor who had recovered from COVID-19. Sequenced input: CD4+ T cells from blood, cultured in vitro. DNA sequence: TGTGCCAGCAGTCCCGGGACAGGGTATCAGCCCCAGCATTTT. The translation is CASSPGTGYQPQHF.